This T cell receptor beta chain was identified in a study of T cells in Graves' hyperthyroidism and ophthalmopathy. Graves' hyperthyroidism was deemed stable absent ophthalmopathy progression within 18 months. Those with hyperthyroidism were 18 to 65 years old, newly diagnosed, and ill for under 2 months. This clonotype was observed a few times. Its antigen remains unknown. Germline lookup yields CDR1 GTSNPN and CDR2 SVGIG (reference sequence). The CDR3 contains 16 residues. V shed 2 bases, J shed 4 bases, and the junction held 6 bases outside the gene matches. RNA transcripts provided the source from which TCR beta CDR3 regions were amplified. The HTBI primer set served for first-round RT-PCR of the TCR CDR3. TCRdb re-called the multiplex PCR reads through MiXCR, storing one row per CDR3 protein. This sample carries 300,000 to 350,000 distinct CDR3 sequences, roughly 14% of them seen once, and the ten largest clones take about 22%.

Study conclusions and caveats: Most thyroid clonotypes with frequency above 0.001 were detected in blood. Through a model of 13 V-J features, ophthalmopathy was separated from stable hyperthyroidism.

The sequence derives from a woman aged 25 to 45 with Graves' hyperthyroidism. The genes are TRBV30 and TRBJ2-1; 12 nucleotides align to TRBD2. Sequencing was done on a sample of blood. As DNA, the CDR3 is TGTGCCTGGAGTCGGACTAGCGGGATTCGGTACAATGAGCAGTTCTTC. Its protein product is CAWSRTSGIRYNEQFF.